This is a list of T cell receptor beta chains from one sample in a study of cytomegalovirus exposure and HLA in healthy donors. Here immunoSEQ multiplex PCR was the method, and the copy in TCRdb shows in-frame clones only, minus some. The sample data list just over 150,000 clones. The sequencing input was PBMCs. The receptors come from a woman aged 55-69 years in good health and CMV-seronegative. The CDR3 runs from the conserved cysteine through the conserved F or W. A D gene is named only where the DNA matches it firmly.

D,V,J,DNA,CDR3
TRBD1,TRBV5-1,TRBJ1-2,TGCGCCAGCAGCATTAGGTATGGGACAGGGAATAACTATGGCTACACCTTC,CASSIRYGTGNNYGYTF
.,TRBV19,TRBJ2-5,TGTGCCAGTAGTTTGGGACAAAAAGAGACCCAGTACTTC,CASSLGQKETQYF
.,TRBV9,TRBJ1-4,TGTGCCAGCAGTCGGGGGACGAAGGGTGAAAAACTGTTTTTT,CASSRGTKGEKLFF
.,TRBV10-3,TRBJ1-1,TGTGCCATCAGTGATGGCCCACGGAGATTAGCTTTCTTT,CAISDGPRRLAFF
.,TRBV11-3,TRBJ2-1,TGTGCCAGCAGCTTAGGGTTCCTTAGCTCCTACAATGAGCAGTTCTTC,CASSLGFLSSYNEQFF
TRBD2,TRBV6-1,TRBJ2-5,TGTGCCAGCAGTGAGCAGCCGGGGGGGACCCAGTACTTC,CASSEQPGGTQYF
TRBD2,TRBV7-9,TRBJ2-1,TGTGCCAGCAGCTTAGGGAGGACTAGCGGGGACAATGAGCAGTTCTTC,CASSLGRTSGDNEQFF
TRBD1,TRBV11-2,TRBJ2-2,TGTGCCAGCAGCTCAGACAGGGTACACACCGGGGAGCTGTTTTTT,CASSSDRVHTGELFF
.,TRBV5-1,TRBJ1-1,TGCGCCAGCAGCCCGCAGGGGAAGGTAGCTTTCTTT,CASSPQGKVAFF
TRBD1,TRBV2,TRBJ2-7,TGTGCCAGCAGTCGCGGGGACAGGAGCGAGCAGTACTTC,CASSRGDRSEQYF
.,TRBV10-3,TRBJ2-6,TGTGCCATCAGTGAGTCGATCGGGGTAGGGGCCAACGTCCTGACTTTC,CAISESIGVGANVLTF
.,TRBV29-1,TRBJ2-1,TGCAGCGTGGGGGGACTGCCCTCAAATGAGCAGTTCTTC,CSVGGLPSNEQFF
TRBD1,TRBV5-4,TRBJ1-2,TGTGCCAGCAGCTCCGCCCTAACAGGGGGCGCTCCCTATGGCTACACCTTC,CASSSALTGGAPYGYTF
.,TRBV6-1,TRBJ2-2,TGTGCCAGCAGTGATTTGGGTGGGCAGAACACCGGGGAGCTGTTTTTT,CASSDLGGQNTGELFF
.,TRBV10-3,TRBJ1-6,TGTGCCATCGGTTTAGTTAGCGGCAATTCACCCCTCCACTTT,CAIGLVSGNSPLHF
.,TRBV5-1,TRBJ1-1,TGCGCCAGCAGCTTAGGGGCCCTACAGAACACTGAAGCTTTCTTT,CASSLGALQNTEAFF
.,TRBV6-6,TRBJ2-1,TGTGCCAGCAGTAACTACAGGGAATTGGGGCGCAATGAGCAGTTCTTC,CASSNYRELGRNEQFF
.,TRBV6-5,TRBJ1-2,TGTGCCAGCAGGGGGCAGGGTAGAAATGGCTACACCTTC,CASRGQGRNGYTF
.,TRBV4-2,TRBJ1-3,TGTGCCAGCAGCCAAGTTACAGGGCTGGGGGGAAACACCATATATTTT,CASSQVTGLGGNTIYF
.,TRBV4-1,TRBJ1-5,TGCGCCAGCAGCCAAGACACAAGTCAGCCCCAGCATTTT,CASSQDTSQPQHF